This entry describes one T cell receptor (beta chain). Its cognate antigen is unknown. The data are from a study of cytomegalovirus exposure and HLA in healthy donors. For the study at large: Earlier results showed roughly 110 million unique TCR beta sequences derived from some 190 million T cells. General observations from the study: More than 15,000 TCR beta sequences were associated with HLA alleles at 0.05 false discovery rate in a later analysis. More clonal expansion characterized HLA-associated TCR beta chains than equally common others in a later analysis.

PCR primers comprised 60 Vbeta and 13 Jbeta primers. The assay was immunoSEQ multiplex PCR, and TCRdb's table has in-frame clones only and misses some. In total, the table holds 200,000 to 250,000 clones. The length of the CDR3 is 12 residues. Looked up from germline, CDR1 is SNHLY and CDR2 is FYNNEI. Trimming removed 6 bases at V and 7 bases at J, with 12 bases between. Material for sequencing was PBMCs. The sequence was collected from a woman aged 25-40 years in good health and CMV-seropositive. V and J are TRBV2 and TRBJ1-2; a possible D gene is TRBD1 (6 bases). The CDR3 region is CASRYTGSGYTF. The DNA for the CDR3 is TGTGCCAGCAGATATACAGGGTCTGGCTACACCTTC.